This T cell receptor beta chain originates from a study of T-cell memory formation after mild COVID-19. Study-level findings and limits: Day 15 to 85 contracting clones showed balanced CD4/CD8; day 15 to 37 expanders favored CD4+.

TCRdb passed the 5' RACE reads through MiXCR, listing each CDR3 protein once. Of around 7,000 distinct CDR3 sequences detected, roughly 30% appear once; the ten largest clones hold around 55%. Of note for this clonotype: Its antigen is unidentified.

This CDR3 is 13 amino acids long. The V gene's germline CDR1 is SGHTA and CDR2 FQGNSA. The V gene end was trimmed by 3 bases and the J gene end by 7 bases; junction bases not matched to a gene: 1. The sequenced sample was PBMCs or a T cell subset sorted from them (not recorded which). The chain combines TRBV7-2 with TRBJ1-1; 11 bases are a match to TRBD1. This TCR was recovered from an adult woman who had mild COVID-19 (a few samples of this study predate the infection). Cell type and time point are not known. This CDR3 is CASSLGQGVEAFF. The CDR3 DNA reads TGTGCCAGCAGCTTGGGACAGGGGGTTGAAGCTTTCTTT.